This T cell receptor (beta chain) was captured by sequencing in a study of OX40 agonist ivuxolimab in advanced cancers. With regard to the full study: Ivuxolimab was a fully human IgG2 agonistic monoclonal antibody targeting the costimulatory receptor OX40 (CD134). Intravenous ivuxolimab was administered to patients every 2 weeks at six dose levels: 0.01, 0.1, 0.3, 1.5, 3 and 10 mg/kg. Of the 50 to 55 dose-escalation patients, hepatocellular carcinoma was present in around 20, melanoma in approximately 15, renal cell carcinoma in 9 and head and neck cancer in 9. A male proportion of nearly 85% and a mean age of roughly 55 years, ranging from roughly 23 to 80, were recorded for the dose-escalation cohort. Prior anti-PD-1, anti-PD-L1 or anti-CTLA-4 therapy was permitted, and checkpoint inhibitors had been received by roughly 42% of dose-escalation patients. Three dose-escalation patients achieved partial responses, one with hepatocellular carcinoma and two with cutaneous melanoma. The point of sequencing TCRbeta in the periphery was to test whether ivuxolimab changed TCR sequence diversity and drove clonal T-cell expansion. The monotherapy dose-escalation portion (N of about 50 patients) of the phase I ivuxolimab trial is reported in the paper.

The trial excluded patients who had a history of autoimmune disease or who were on systemic immunosuppression. Peripheral blood for TCR sequencing was collected from all dose cohorts at baseline, on cycle 4 day 1, and on cycle 7 day 1. Samples came from an open-label, multicenter, first-in-human phase I dose-escalation trial of ivuxolimab. Adults with locally advanced or metastatic head and neck squamous cell, hepatocellular, melanoma or renal cell carcinoma were enrolled in the trial. CD4+ and CD8+ T cells were sorted separately from peripheral blood before TCR sequencing. Genomic DNA was extracted from sorted cells for sequencing of the TCRbeta CDR3 region. The immunoSEQ Assay was used for sequencing of TCRbeta CDR3 regions. This is the immuneACCESS table as TCRdb keeps it, with only in-frame sequences that have V and J called. A part of the clones is gone; compared with another copy, unresolved V genes explain less than half, and the rest is unexplained. This sample holds 69,000 or so clones; roughly 80% were observed only once. The ten largest account for 6.5% to 7.5% of the sample.

Comments on this clone: No antigen is known for it. Within one base of it there is no much larger clone, and no base qualities were kept.

Cut back by 0 bases and 4 bases, the V and J ends lie 7 bases apart. CDR1 and CDR2 (LGHNA, YNFKEQ) derive from the germline V gene. From cysteine to valine, the CDR3 is 13 amino acids long. CDR3 DNA is the only sequence kept; it has 39 bases, read in frame from the first base. The research as a whole found: In partial responders in the 0.1-3.0 mg/kg groups, normalized peripheral clonal expansion was found to be among the lowest, especially among CD8+ T cells. At doses of 0.1 to 3.0 mg/kg, clonal expansion of both CD4+ and CD8+ T cells in blood was seen between baseline and week 6. Low levels of normalized T-cell clonal expansion were also seen in some patients who did not respond. On average, CD8+ T cells showed more expanded clones than CD4+ T cells after ivuxolimab. The antigen specificity of the peripheral T cells that underwent clonal expansion was not determined.

This specimen consisted of CD4+ or CD8+ T cells sorted from blood, obtained in a trial of the OX40 agonist ivuxolimab. This TCR derives from an adult with an advanced solid tumor such as melanoma, head and neck, liver or kidney cancer. Recombination connected TRBV4-2 to TRBJ2-7, with the D segment identity uncertain. The DNA sequence reads TGTGCCAGCAGCCAAGATATAGGGTACGAGCAGTACGTC. This encodes CASSQDIGYEQYV.